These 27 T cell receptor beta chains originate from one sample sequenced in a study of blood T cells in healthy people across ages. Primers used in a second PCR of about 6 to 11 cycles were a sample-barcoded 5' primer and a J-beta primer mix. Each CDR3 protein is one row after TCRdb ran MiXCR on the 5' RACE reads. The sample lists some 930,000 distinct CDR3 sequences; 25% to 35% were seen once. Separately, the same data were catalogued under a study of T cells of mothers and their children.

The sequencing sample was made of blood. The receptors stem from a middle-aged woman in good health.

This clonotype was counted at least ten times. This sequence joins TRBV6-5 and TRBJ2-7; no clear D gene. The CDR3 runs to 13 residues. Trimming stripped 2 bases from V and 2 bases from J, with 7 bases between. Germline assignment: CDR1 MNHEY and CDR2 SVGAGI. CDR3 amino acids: CASSYDNTYEQYF. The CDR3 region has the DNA TGTGCCAGCAGTTACGACAACACCTACGAGCAGTACTTC.

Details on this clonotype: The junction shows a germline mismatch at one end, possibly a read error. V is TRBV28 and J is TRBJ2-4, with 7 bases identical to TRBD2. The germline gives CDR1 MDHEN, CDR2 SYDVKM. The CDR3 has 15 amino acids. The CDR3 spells CGSAEGGSKGNIQYF. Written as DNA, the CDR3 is TGCGGATCAGCGGAGGGCGGGAGTAAGGGAAACATTCAGTACTTC.

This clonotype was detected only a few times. The CDR3 loop is CASSPRGQGPYGYTF. CDR3 nucleotides: TGTGCCAGCAGTCCCCGGGGACAGGGGCCCTATGGCTACACCTTC. The rearrangement uses TRBV28 and TRBJ1-2; 10 nucleotides match TRBD1. Germline assignment: CDR1 MDHEN and CDR2 SYDVKM. The CDR3 extends over 15 amino acids. Trimming removed 5 bases from V and 4 bases from J; junction bases left unmatched: 7.

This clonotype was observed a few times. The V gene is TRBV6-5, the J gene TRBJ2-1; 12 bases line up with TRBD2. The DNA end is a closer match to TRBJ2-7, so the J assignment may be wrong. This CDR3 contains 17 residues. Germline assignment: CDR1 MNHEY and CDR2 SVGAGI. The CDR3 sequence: CASSYYSRTSGDNEQYF. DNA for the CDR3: TGTGCCAGCAGTTATTATTCGAGGACTAGCGGGGACAATGAGCAGTACTTC.

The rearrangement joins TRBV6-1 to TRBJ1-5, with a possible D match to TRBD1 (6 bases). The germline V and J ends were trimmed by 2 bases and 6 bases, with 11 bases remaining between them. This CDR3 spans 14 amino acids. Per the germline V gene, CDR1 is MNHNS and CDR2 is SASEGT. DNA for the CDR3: TGTGCCAGCAGTGAATACAGGGTTGGTCAGCCCCAGCATTTT. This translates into CASSEYRVGQPQHF.

The CDR3 bases are TGTGCCAGCAGCCGCCTTACGGGACAGGGGGGGACTGAAGCTTTCTTT. Residues: CASSRLTGQGGTEAFF. The chain recombines TRBV7-9 with TRBJ1-1, with 11 positions matching TRBD1. Trimming at V came to 5 bases and at J to 5 bases, leaving 10 bases not matched to a gene. Germline V gene data show CDR1 as SEHNR and CDR2 as FQNEAQ (reference sequence). The CDR3 spans 16 residues.

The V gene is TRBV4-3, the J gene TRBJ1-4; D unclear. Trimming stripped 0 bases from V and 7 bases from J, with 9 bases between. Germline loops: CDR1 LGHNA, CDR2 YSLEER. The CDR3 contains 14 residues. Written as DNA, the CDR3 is TGCGCCAGCAGCCAAGAAAGCCAGTTTGAAAAACTGTTTTTT. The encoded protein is CASSQESQFEKLFF.

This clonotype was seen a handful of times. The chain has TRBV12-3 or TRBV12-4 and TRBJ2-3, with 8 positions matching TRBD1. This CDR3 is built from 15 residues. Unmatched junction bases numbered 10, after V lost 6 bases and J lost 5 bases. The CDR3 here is CASSYDRGFGDTQYF. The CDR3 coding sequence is TGTGCCAGCAGCTACGACAGGGGTTTCGGAGATACGCAGTATTTT.

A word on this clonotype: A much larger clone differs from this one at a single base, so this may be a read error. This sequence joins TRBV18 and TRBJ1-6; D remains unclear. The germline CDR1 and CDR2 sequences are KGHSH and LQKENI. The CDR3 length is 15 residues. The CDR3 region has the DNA TGTGCCAGCTCCCCGCTGGGAGGAGATAATTCACCCCCCCACTTT. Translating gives CASSPLGGDNSPPHF. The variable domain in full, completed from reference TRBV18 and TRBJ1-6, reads NAGVMQNPRHLVRRRGQEARLRCSPMKGHSHVYWYRQLPEEGLKFMVYLQKENIIDESGMPKERFSAEFPKEGPSILRIQQVVRGDSAAYFCASSPLGGDNSPPHFGNGTRLTVT.

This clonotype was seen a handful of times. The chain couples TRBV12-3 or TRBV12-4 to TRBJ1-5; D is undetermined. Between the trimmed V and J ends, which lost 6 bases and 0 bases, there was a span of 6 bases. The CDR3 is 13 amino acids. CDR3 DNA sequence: TGTGCCAGCAGAATTGATAGCAATCAGCCCCAGCATTTT. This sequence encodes CASRIDSNQPQHF.

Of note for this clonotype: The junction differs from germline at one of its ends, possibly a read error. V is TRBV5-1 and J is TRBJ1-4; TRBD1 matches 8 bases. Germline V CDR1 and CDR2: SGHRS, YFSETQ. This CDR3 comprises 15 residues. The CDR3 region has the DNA TGCGCCAGCAGTACCTACAGGGGGAGAAATGAAAAACGGTTTTTT. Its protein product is CASSTYRGRNEKRFF.

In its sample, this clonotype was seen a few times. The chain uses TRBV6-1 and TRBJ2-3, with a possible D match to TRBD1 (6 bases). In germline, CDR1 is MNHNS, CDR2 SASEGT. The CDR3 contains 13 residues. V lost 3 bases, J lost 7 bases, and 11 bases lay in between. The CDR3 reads CASSDSRGYTQYF. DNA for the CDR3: TGTGCCAGCAGTGATAGCAGGGGATATACGCAGTATTTT.

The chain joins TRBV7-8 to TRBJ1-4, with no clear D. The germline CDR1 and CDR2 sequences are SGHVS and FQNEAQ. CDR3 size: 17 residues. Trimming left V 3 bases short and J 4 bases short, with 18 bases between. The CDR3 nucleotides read TGTGCCAGCAGCTTCGGACGGACGGAGGGCCTTAATGAAAAACTGTTTTTT. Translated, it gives CASSFGRTEGLNEKLFF. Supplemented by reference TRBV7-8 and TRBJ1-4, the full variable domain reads GAGVSQSPRYKVAKRGQDVALRCDPISGHVSLFWYQQALGQGPEFLTYFQNEAQLDKSGLPSDRFFAERPEGSVSTLKIQRTQQEDSAVYLCASSFGRTEGLNEKLFFGSGTQLSVL.

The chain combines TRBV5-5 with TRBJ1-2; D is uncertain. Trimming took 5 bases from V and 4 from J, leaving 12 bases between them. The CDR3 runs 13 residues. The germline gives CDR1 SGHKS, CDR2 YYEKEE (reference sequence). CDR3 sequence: CASSSLLGYGYTF. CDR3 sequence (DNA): TGTGCCAGCAGTTCCCTTCTTGGCTATGGCTACACCTTC.

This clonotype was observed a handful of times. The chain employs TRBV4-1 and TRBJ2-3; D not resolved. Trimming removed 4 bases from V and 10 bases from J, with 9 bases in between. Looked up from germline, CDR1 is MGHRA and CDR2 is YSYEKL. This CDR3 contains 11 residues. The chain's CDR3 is CASSPGGSQYF. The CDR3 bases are TGCGCCAGCAGCCCCGGCGGTTCGCAGTATTTT.

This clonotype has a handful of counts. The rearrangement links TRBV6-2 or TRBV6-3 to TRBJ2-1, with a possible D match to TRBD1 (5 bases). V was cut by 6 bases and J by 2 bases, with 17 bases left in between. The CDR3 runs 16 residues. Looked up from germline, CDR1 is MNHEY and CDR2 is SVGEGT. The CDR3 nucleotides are TGTGCCAGCAGCCGTTCCCTGGCAGGGACCTACAATGAGCAGTTCTTC. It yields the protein CASSRSLAGTYNEQFF.

The CDR3 region has the DNA TGTGCCAGCAGCCAAGATGGGTTGTTCTTC. Amino acid sequence: CASSQDGLFF. The chain has TRBV3-1 and TRBJ2-1; D is uncertain. The CDR3 has 10 residues. Trimming removed 0 bases at V and 15 bases at J, with 6 bases between. The V gene's germline CDR1 is LGHDT and CDR2 YNNKEL (reference sequence).

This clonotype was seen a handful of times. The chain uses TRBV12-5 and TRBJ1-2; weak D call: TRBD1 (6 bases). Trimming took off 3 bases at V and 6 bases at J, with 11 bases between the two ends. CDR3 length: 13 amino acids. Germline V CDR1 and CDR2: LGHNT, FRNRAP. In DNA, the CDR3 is TGTGCTAGTGGTTTTGAACAGGGTGATGGCTACACCTTC. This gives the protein CASGFEQGDGYTF.

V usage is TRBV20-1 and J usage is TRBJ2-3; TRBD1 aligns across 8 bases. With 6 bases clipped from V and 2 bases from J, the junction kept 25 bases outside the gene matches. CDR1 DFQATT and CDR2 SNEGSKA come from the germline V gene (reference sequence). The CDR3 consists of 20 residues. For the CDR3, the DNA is TGCAGTGCCAGGACAGGGCACGGTCTCTTCCGTGGGGAGAACACAGATACGCAGTATTTT. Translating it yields CSARTGHGLFRGENTDTQYF.

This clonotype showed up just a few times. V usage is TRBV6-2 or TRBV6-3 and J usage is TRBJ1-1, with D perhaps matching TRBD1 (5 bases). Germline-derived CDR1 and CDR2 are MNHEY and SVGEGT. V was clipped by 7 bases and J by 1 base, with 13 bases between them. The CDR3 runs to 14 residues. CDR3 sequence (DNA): TGTGCCAGCACATCGGGGACGGCGAACACTGAAGCTTTCTTT. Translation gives CASTSGTANTEAFF.

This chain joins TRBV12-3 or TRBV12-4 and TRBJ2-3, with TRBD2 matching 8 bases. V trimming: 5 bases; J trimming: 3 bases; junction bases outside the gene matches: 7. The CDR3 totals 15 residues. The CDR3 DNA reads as TGTGCCAGCAGTAGACCGGGACTAGGGACAGATACGCAGTATTTT. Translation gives CASSRPGLGTDTQYF.

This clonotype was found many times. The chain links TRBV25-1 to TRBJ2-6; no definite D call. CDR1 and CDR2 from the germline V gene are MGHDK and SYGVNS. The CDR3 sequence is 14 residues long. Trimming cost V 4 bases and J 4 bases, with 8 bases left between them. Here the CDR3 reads CASSVQAGANVLTF. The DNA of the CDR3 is TGTGCCAGCAGTGTGCAGGCCGGGGCCAACGTCCTGACTTTC.

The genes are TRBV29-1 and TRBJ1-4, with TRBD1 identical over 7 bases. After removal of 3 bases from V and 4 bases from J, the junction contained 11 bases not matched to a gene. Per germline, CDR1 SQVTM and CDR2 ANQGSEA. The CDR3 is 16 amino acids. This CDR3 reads CSVEVHPGTVNEKLFF. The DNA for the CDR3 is TGCAGCGTTGAGGTGCACCCGGGGACAGTTAATGAAAAACTGTTTTTT. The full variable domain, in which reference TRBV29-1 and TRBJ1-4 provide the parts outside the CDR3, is SAVISQKPSRDICQRGTSLTIQCQVDSQVTMMFWYRQQPGQSLTLIATANQGSEATYESGFVIDKFPISRPNLTFSTLTVSNMSPEDSSIYLCSVEVHPGTVNEKLFFGSGTQLSVL.

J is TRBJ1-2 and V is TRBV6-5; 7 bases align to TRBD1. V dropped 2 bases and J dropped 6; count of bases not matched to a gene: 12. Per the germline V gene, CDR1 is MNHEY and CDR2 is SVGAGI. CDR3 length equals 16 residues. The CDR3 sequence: CASSYTRTGSDHGYTF. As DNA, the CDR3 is TGTGCCAGCAGTTACACCCGGACAGGCTCGGACCATGGCTACACCTTC.

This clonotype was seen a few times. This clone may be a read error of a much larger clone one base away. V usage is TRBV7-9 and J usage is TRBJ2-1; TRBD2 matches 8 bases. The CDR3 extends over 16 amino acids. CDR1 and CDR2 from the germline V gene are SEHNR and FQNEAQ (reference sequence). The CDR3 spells CASSFILAGSCNEQFF. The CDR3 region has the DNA TGTGCCAGCAGCTTTATATTAGCGGGGTCCTGCAATGAGCAGTTCTTC.

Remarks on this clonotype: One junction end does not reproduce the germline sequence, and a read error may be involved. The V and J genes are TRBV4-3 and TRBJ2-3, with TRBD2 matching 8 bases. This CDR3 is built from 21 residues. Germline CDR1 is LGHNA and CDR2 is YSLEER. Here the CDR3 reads CASNQDTLTVGEAGVTDTQYF. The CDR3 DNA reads TGCGCCAGCAACCAAGATACCCTAACGGTTGGCGAAGCGGGGGTCACGGATACGCAGTATTTT.

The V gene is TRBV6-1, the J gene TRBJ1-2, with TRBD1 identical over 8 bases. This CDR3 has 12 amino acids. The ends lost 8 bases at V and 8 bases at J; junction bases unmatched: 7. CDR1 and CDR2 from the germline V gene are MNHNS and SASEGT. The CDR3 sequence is CASGDRTGGYTF. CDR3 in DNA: TGTGCCAGCGGCGACAGGACAGGGGGCTACACCTTC.